Listed below are T cell receptor beta chains from one sample, sequenced in a study of cytomegalovirus exposure and HLA in healthy donors. The protocol was immunoSEQ multiplex PCR, while the TCRdb copy is restricted to in-frame clones and leaves out a portion. Of about 130,000 clones listed, 75% to 85% were seen once; the top ten hold approximately 10%. Source material: PBMCs. These receptors were collected from a young man in good health and CMV-seropositive. Each CDR3 is given with its conserved first and last residue. The D gene is left open where the match is weak. Clone size is not always given. Where it is, it says once, few, many or a class for expanded clones.

v_call,clone_size,j_call,d_call,cdr3_nt,cdr3_aa
TRBV12-5,-,TRBJ1-2,TRBD1,TGTGCTAGTGGTTTCGGACAGGAATGGAATGGCTACACCTTC,CASGFGQEWNGYTF
TRBV6-6,-,TRBJ2-7,-,TGTGCCAGCTGTGGGCTTGATTCAATCTACGAGCAGTACTTC,CASCGLDSIYEQYF
TRBV6-1,-,TRBJ2-3,TRBD1,TGTGCCAGTACAGGGGAGTCAGATACGCAGTATTTT,CASTGESDTQYF
TRBV13,-,TRBJ2-7,-,TGTGCCAGCAGCCCAGCCCAGGGGAGCTACGAGCAGTACTTC,CASSPAQGSYEQYF
TRBV18,once,TRBJ1-1,-,TGTGCCAGCTCACCGGGCTCGGGCAGGGCGACTGAAGCTTTCTTT,CASSPGSGRATEAFF
TRBV6-5,-,TRBJ2-1,TRBD2,TGTGCCAGCCGGGTGCGGGGGGCGGATTTTGGTGAGCAGTTCTTC,CASRVRGADFGEQFF
TRBV27,few,TRBJ2-3,TRBD2,TGTGCCAGCAGTCCCCCGGGACTAGCTGCAGATACGCAGTATTTT,CASSPPGLAADTQYF
TRBV5-1,-,TRBJ2-2,TRBD1,TGCGCCAGCAGCTACGGGACAGAGAACACCGGGGAGCTGTTTTTT,CASSYGTENTGELFF
TRBV5-1,-,TRBJ2-3,TRBD1,TGCGCCAGCAGCCAGGAGGGGACAGGGGGCAGGGTGGGCACAGATACGCAGTATTTT,CASSQEGTGGRVGTDTQYF
TRBV5-6,-,TRBJ2-3,-,TGTGCCAGCAGTTTCCCGGACGGGAATACGCAGTATTTT,CASSFPDGNTQYF
TRBV10-3,-,TRBJ1-2,-,TGTGCCATCAGTGAGTTTGGAGACTATGGCTACACCTTC,CAISEFGDYGYTF
TRBV9,-,TRBJ2-1,TRBD2,TGTGCCAGCAGCCCCGGACTAGCGGAATACAATGAGCAGTTCTTC,CASSPGLAEYNEQFF
TRBV19,few,TRBJ1-2,-,TGTGCCAGTAGTATGGGGCGGAACTATGGCTACACCTTC,CASSMGRNYGYTF
TRBV19,-,TRBJ1-6,TRBD1,TGTGCCAGCGGGACAGGGAACTCACCCCTCCACTTT,CASGTGNSPLHF
TRBV13,-,TRBJ1-2,-,TGTGCCAGCAGCTTAAGGTGGCCCAACGAGGGCCGTGGCTACACCTTC,CASSLRWPNEGRGYTF
TRBV10-3,-,TRBJ2-5,-,TGTGCCATCAGTGAGACAGGCCCGGAGACCCAGTACTTC,CAISETGPETQYF
TRBV10-3,-,TRBJ1-2,-,TGTGCCATCAGTGACCTAGAGGAGGCAGCGGCATATGGCTACACCTTC,CAISDLEEAAAYGYTF